The 3 T cell receptor beta chains reported below all come from one sample, sequenced in a study of shared clonotypes between healthy human individuals. The data were produced by immunoSEQ multiplex PCR, yet TCRdb's version contains in-frame clones alone and is incomplete. The sample records about 1 million clones, under 80% being singletons. Sequenced: memory CD4+ T cells sorted from blood. Subset described: CD45RA-negative fraction. Receptor source: a man aged 18 to 30 in good health.

V usage is TRBV7-2 and J usage is TRBJ2-7; 14 positions match TRBD2. CDR1 and CDR2 from the germline V gene are SGHTA and FQGNSA. Trimming took 5 bases from V and 4 from J; bases not matched to a gene: 7. The CDR3 totals 16 residues. The CDR3 reads CASSEMGLAGEYEQYF. The CDR3 DNA is TGTGCCAGCAGCGAAATGGGACTAGCGGGAGAATACGAGCAGTACTTC.

V and J are TRBV2 and TRBJ2-7, with 12 bases fitting TRBD1. Germline V lookup: CDR1 SNHLY, CDR2 FYNNEI. Trimming took 4 bases from V and 7 from J; bases not matched to a gene: 11. The CDR3 is made up of 16 amino acids. This CDR3 is CASSVGPGQGAREQYF. CDR3 nucleotides: TGTGCCAGCAGTGTAGGACCGGGACAGGGGGCAAGGGAGCAGTACTTC.

The genes are TRBV5-1 and TRBJ2-1; 11 bases are shared with TRBD2. Losses at the gene ends were 4 bases for V and 3 bases for J; bases not matched to a gene: 3. From germline, CDR1 is SGHRS and CDR2 YFSETQ. The CDR3 totals 15 residues. The chain's CDR3 is CASSGGLAVYNEQFF. In nucleotides, the CDR3 is TGCGCCAGCAGCGGGGGACTAGCGGTCTACAATGAGCAGTTCTTC. Looking up the rest from reference TRBV5-1 and TRBJ2-1 gives the full variable domain: KAGVTQTPRYLIKTRGQQVTLSCSPISGHRSVSWYQQTPGQGLQFLFEYFSETQRNKGNFPGRFSGRQFSNSRSEMNVSTLELGDSALYLCASSGGLAVYNEQFFGPGTRLTVL.